This TCR beta chain derives from a study of CD8+CD57+ T cells in acquired aplastic anemia. Whole-study results and caveats: In CD8+ cells, Simpson's diversity showed no significant difference between patients and controls.

Details on this clonotype: Its target is unknown.

Sequencing involved patients with CD8+CD57+ cell expansion previously shown by flow cytometry. Blood was sampled before the patients had received any therapy. Profiling that covered TCR beta VDJ and CDR3 relied on genomic DNA as its template. TCRdb processed the reads anew with MiXCR; each CDR3 protein has one entry. The sample consists of some 150,000 distinct CDR3 sequences, around 75% of them appearing once. The TCR sequence derives from a human donor with aplastic anemia. Sequencing was performed on sorted CD4+, CD8+, or CD8+CD57+ T cells (not recorded which) from PBMCs.

The CDR3 DNA reads TGCAGCGTCGGCCCGGGACTCGGTTACAATGAGCAGTTCTTC. It encodes CSVGPGLGYNEQFF. This chain links TRBV29-1 with TRBJ2-1; maybe TRBD2 (6 bases). The CDR3 extends over 14 amino acids. With 6 bases removed from V and 4 bases from J, the gap between germline ends came to 16 bases. In germline, CDR1 is SQVTM, CDR2 ANQGSEA.